These T cell receptor beta chains were read from a single sample in a study of CD8+CD57+ T cells in acquired aplastic anemia. TCRdb ran MiXCR on the reads and lists one entry per CDR3 protein. The sample shows tens of thousands of distinct CDR3 sequences, roughly half of them seen only once. The material sequenced was sorted CD4+, CD8+, or CD8+CD57+ T cells (not recorded which) from PBMCs. These TCRs come from a human donor in good health, serving as a control. Both conserved end residues are part of each CDR3. The D gene is left open where the match is weak. Size is stated for part of the rows, as once, few or many counts, or as a class when the clone is expanded.

cdr3_length,d_call,clone_size,v_call,j_call,cdr3_aa,cdr3_nt
13,-,-,TRBV20-1,TRBJ2-5,CSAALAPQETQYF,TGCAGTGCAGCCCTAGCCCCTCAAGAGACCCAGTACTTC
13,-,-,TRBV7-8,TRBJ1-5,CASSSLLNQPQHF,TGTGCCAGCAGCTCCCTCTTAAATCAGCCCCAGCATTTT
16,TRBD2,-,TRBV14,TRBJ2-1,CASSQATSGRLSEQFF,TGTGCCAGCAGCCAAGCGACTAGCGGGAGGTTGAGTGAGCAGTTCTTC
15,-,many,TRBV24-1,TRBJ2-1,CATSEEGANYNEQFF,TGTGCCACCAGTGAGGAGGGGGCTAACTACAATGAGCAGTTCTTC
15,-,-,TRBV9,TRBJ1-6,CASSVGVGVYSPLHF,TGTGCCAGCAGCGTAGGCGTAGGGGTCTATTCACCCCTCCACTTT
16,TRBD1,many,TRBV24-1,TRBJ2-5,CATSDLPATGEETQYF,TGTGCCACCAGTGATTTGCCGGCCACAGGGGAAGAGACCCAGTACTTC
12,-,many,TRBV12-3/TRBV12-4,TRBJ1-1,CASSSSSTEAFF,TGTGCCAGCAGTTCTTCCTCCACTGAAGCTTTCTTT
23,-,once,TRBV25-1,TRBJ2-3,CASSSPLGTLNEQFFGPTDTQYF,-
18,TRBD1,many,TRBV7-9,TRBJ2-3,CASSDSGTGGDGTDTQYF,TGTGCCAGCAGCGACTCGGGGACAGGGGGTGATGGTACAGATACGCAGTATTTT
14,-,-,TRBV19,TRBJ2-1,CASSGYSSYNEQFF,TGTGCCAGTAGCGGCTACAGCTCCTACAATGAGCAGTTCTTC
15,-,-,TRBV24-1,TRBJ1-2,CATSDPSYREDGYTF,TGCGCCACCAGTGATCCGAGCTACAGGGAGGACGGCTACACCTTC
15,-,many,TRBV11-2,TRBJ1-2,CASSLDPGGREDLQF,TGTGCCAGCAGCTTAGATCCAGGAGGGCGCGAGGACCTTCAGTTC
13,-,-,TRBV10-1,TRBJ2-5,CASSDDFQETQYF,TGCGCCAGCAGTGATGACTTCCAAGAGACCCAGTACTTC
14,-,-,TRBV10-3,TRBJ2-1,CAISESKGSGEQFF,TGTGCCATCAGTGAGTCGAAGGGTTCGGGTGAGCAGTTCTTC
13,-,many,TRBV9,TRBJ2-1,CASSVEAWGEQFF,TGTGCCAGCAGCGTAGAAGCCTGGGGTGAGCAGTTCTTC
16,TRBD2,once,TRBV9,TRBJ2-3,CASSPESSGIRDTQYF,TGTGCCAGCAGCCCAGAATCTAGCGGGATCAGAGATACGCAGTATTTT
13,-,few,TRBV10-1,TRBJ1-2,CASSVGDRVVYTF,TGCGCCAGCAGTGTGGGCGATCGTGTGGTCTACACCTTC
12,-,-,TRBV12-3/TRBV12-4,TRBJ1-1,CASRTMNTEAFF,TGTGCCAGTCGGACCATGAACACTGAAGCTTTCTTT
13,-,-,TRBV24-1,TRBJ1-6,CATQGGGLSPLHF,TGTGCCACCCAAGGCGGGGGGCTGTCACCCCTCCACTTT
13,-,many,TRBV7-9,TRBJ2-7,CASSSDSSYEQYF,TGTGCCAGCAGCTCGGACAGCTCCTACGAGCAGTACTTC
16,TRBD1,few,TRBV15,TRBJ2-7,CATSRDPGQGTAEQYF,TGTGCCACCAGCAGAGATCCAGGACAGGGTACAGCCGAGCAGTACTTC
11,-,few,TRBV3-1,TRBJ2-7,CAVGGSYEQYF,TGTGCGGTTGGAGGGTCCTACGAGCAGTACTTC
15,TRBD1,many,TRBV15,TRBJ2-2,CATSPNRGWTGELFF,TGTGCCACCAGCCCGAACAGGGGGTGGACCGGGGAGCTGTTTTTT
12,-,-,TRBV7-6,TRBJ1-3,CASSRNGNTIYF,TGTGCCAGCAGCCGAAATGGAAACACCATATATTTT
13,TRBD1,-,TRBV10-1,TRBJ1-1,CASSGDRDTEAFF,TGCGCCAGCAGCGGTGACAGGGACACTGAAGCTTTCTTT
10,-,-,TRBV10-1,TRBJ2-2,CASSEGELFF,TGCGCCAGCAGTGAGGGGGAGCTGTTTTTT
14,-,-,TRBV12-3/TRBV12-4,TRBJ2-2,CASPTAGEGGELFF,TGTGCCAGCCCCACGGCAGGGGAAGGCGGGGAGCTGTTTTTT
15,TRBD1,-,TRBV20-1,TRBJ1-5,CSAGGDREGNQPQHF,TGCAGTGCTGGGGGGGACAGGGAGGGGAATCAGCCCCAGCATTTT
14,TRBD1,-,TRBV10-2,TRBJ2-7,CASRAPGQGNEQYF,TGCGCCAGCAGAGCACCGGGACAGGGGAACGAGCAGTACTTC
17,-,many,TRBV24-1,TRBJ2-3,CATSDFVGQPGGDTQYF,TGTGCCACCAGTGATTTCGTGGGCCAACCTGGGGGAGATACGCAGTATTTT
15,-,many,TRBV5-1,TRBJ1-2,CASSYSSGTSYGYTF,TGCGCCAGCAGCTACTCCTCCGGGACGTCCTATGGCTACACCTTC
8,-,-,TRBV15,TRBJ2-7,CAPYEQYF,TGTGCCCCCTACGAGCAGTACTTC
15,TRBD1,-,TRBV9,TRBJ2-3,CASSGWTGGSDTQYF,TGTGCCAGCAGCGGGTGGACAGGGGGATCAGATACGCAGTATTTT
15,-,few,TRBV15,TRBJ1-1,CATSRALADPVEAFF,TGTGCCACCAGCAGAGCCCTGGCCGATCCCGTTGAAGCTTTCTTT
17,-,-,TRBV9,TRBJ2-6,CASSAYSQISGANVLTF,TGTGCCAGCAGCGCTTACTCTCAGATCTCTGGGGCCAACGTCCTGACTTTC
14,-,many,TRBV27,TRBJ1-6,CASSLGSYNSPLHF,TGTGCCAGCAGTTTGGGCTCCTATAATTCACCCCTCCACTTT
14,-,many,TRBV6-1,TRBJ1-2,CASVSTPSNYGYTF,TGTGCCAGCGTTTCGACACCTTCTAACTATGGCTACACCTTC
15,TRBD1,-,TRBV7-9,TRBJ1-6,CASSLMGQGVSPLHF,TGTGCCAGCAGCTTAATGGGGCAGGGGGTTTCACCCCTCCACTTT
12,-,-,TRBV10-3,TRBJ1-2,CTISESRGGYTF,TGTACCATCAGTGAGTCGAGAGGTGGCTACACCTTC
17,TRBD2,many,TRBV7-9,TRBJ2-5,CASSLGDPGLAKETQYF,TGTGCCAGCAGCTTGGGGGACCCGGGACTAGCGAAAGAGACCCAGTACTTC
14,-,-,TRBV6-5,TRBJ1-1,CASSSPGVGTEAFF,TGTGCCAGCAGTTCCCCCGGGGTAGGGACTGAAGCTTTCTTT